The sequence of this T cell receptor beta chain was determined in a study of blood T cell repertoires in COVID-19. On the study more broadly: T cells, B-cell-depleted T cells, or PBMCs provided the cDNA or gDNA that served as material.

This CDR3 contains 14 residues. The germline V gene has CDR1 SGHDT and CDR2 YYEEEE. The V and J ends lost 2 bases and 2 bases respectively, with 11 bases between them. Original handling: Amplification of reference gene primers provided the estimated nucleated cell counts. Data came from immunoSEQ multiplex PCR; TCRdb stores just in-frame clones and leaves some out. The V and J calls and the clone size are those of that table, but D and trimming were determined from the DNA. Found here are around 200,000 clones, around 87% of them singletons; the top ten hold roughly 2.6%. The sequencing sample was made of peripheral blood. The chain uses TRBV5-6 and TRBJ2-7; unclear D gene. This clonotype originated in a man between 35 and 55 years old with active or convalescent COVID-19. The CDR3 is CASSLVTETYEQYF. In DNA, the CDR3 is TGTGCCAGCAGCTTAGTCACGGAGACCTACGAGCAGTACTTC.